This TCR beta chain is from a study of CD8 T cells in Susac syndrome. Sequencing of TCR beta was undertaken in CD8+ and CD4+ T cells derived from blood. With random hexamers, 0.5 to 1 ug RNA was reverse transcribed. An immunoSEQ multiplex PCR generated amplified TCR beta CDR3 products spanning 54 Vbeta and 13 Jbeta. TCRdb processed the immunoSEQ multiplex PCR reads anew with MiXCR; each CDR3 protein has one entry. The data hold more than 150,000 distinct CDR3 sequences, with around 94% observed a single time. Germline V CDR1 and CDR2: MNHEY, SVGAGI. The ends lost 6 bases at V and 0 bases at J; junction bases unmatched: 6. CDR3 length: 15 amino acids.

This chain connects TRBV6-5 to TRBJ2-7, with 9 bases aligning to TRBD1. The clonotype comes from a human donor in good health. The sample comprised CD4+ T cells from PBMCs. CDR3 nucleotide sequence: TGTGCCAGCAGGGCCGGGACAGGGAGCTCCTACGAGCAGTACTTC. It specifies CASRAGTGSSYEQYF.